This T cell receptor (beta chain) was found in a study of CD8 T cells in ankylosing spondylitis. CDR1 and CDR2 from the germline V gene are SGHTA and FQGNSA. This CDR3 is 14 amino acids long. Trimming left V 5 bases short and J 6 bases short, with 13 bases between. This clonotype showed up just a few times. For TCR beta, libraries came from quantitative 5'-RACE with molecular barcodes. TCRdb called the 5' RACE reads again in MiXCR, with one record for every CDR3 protein. The sample has about 340,000 distinct CDR3 sequences, roughly 14% seen once. This sequence originates from a male donor with ankylosing spondylitis or in good health (not recorded which). The chain links TRBV7-2 to TRBJ2-2; perhaps TRBD2 as D (6 bases). What was sequenced was blood, either unsorted or a sorted T cell fraction (not recorded which). The CDR3 protein is CASSPIGGPGELFF. DNA of the CDR3: TGTGCCAGCAGCCCCATCGGAGGGCCCGGGGAGCTGTTTTTT. Complete variable domain (other parts from reference TRBV7-2 and TRBJ2-2): GAGVSQSPSNKVTEKGKDVELRCDPISGHTALYWYRQSLGQGLEFLIYFQGNSAPDKSGLPSDRFSAERTGGSVSTLTIQRTQQEDSAVYLCASSPIGGPGELFFGEGSRLTVL.